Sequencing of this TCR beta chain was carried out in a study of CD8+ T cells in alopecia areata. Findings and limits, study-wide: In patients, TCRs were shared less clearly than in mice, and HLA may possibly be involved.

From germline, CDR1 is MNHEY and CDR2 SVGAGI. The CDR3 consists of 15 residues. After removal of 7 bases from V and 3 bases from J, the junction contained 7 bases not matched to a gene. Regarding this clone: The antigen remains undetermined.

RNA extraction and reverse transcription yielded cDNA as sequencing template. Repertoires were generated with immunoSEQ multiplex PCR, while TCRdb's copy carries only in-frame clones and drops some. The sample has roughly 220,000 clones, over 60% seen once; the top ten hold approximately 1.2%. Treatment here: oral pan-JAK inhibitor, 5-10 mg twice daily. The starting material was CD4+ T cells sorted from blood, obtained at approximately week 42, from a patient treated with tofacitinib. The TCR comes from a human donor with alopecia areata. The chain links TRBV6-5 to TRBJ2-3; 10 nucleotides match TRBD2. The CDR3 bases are TGTGCCAGCAAGGATAGCGGGGGGCGAACAGATACGCAGTATTTT. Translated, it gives CASKDSGGRTDTQYF.